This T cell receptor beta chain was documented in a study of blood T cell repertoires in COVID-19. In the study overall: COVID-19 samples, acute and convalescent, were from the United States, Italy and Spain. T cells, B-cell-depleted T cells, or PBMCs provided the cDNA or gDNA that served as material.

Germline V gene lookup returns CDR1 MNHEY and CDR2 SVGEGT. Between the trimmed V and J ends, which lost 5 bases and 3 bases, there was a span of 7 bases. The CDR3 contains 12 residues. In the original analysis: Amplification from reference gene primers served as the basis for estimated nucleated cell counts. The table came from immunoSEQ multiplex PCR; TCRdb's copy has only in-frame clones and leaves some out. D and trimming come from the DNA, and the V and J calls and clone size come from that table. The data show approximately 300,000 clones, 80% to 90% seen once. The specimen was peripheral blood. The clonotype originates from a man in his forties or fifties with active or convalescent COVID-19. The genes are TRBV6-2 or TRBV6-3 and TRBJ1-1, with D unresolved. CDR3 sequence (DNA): TGTGCCAGCAGTAACAGTTACACTGAAGCTTTCTTT. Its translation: CASSNSYTEAFF.